The 5 T cell receptor beta chains listed next were all sequenced from one sample in a study of regulatory T cells in long-lasting Graves disease. In building TCR beta libraries, iRepertoire HTBI primers were used together with Arm-PCR of CDR3 regions. From the multiplex PCR reads, TCRdb called clonotypes with MiXCR, one entry per CDR3 protein. The top ten clones hold under 9% of a sample with around 510,000 distinct CDR3 sequences, around 20% of them seen once. Time point denoted: persistent/refractory GD, antithyroid drugs over 5 years with positive TRAb. From PBMCs, RNA was extracted and then used to make the TCR library. Sequenced here: peripheral blood mononuclear cells (PBMCs), sampled when the disease was refractory, from a patient treated with antithyroid drugs. These receptors were taken from a female donor with Graves disease.

There are a few counts of this clonotype. The rearrangement uses TRBV7-9 and TRBJ1-4; the D is unclear. The length of the CDR3 is 15 residues. The germline V gene has CDR1 SEHNR and CDR2 FQNEAQ (reference sequence). V was pared by 1 base and J by 8 bases, with 14 bases between. The CDR3 spells CASSLGTANWEKLFF. For the CDR3, the DNA is TGTGCCAGCAGCTTAGGAACAGCGAATTGGGAAAAACTGTTTTTT.

The chain uses TRBV6-1 and TRBJ2-2, with D unclear. The CDR3 spans 12 residues. Germline V gene lookup returns CDR1 MNHNS and CDR2 SASEGT. Trimming removed 8 bases at V and 1 base at J, with 5 bases between. The CDR3 sequence is CASCGNTGELFF. CDR3 nucleotide sequence: TGTGCCAGCTGCGGGAACACCGGGGAGCTGTTTTTT.

The V gene is TRBV5-4, the J gene TRBJ2-3; TRBD2 matches at 12 bases. CDR1 and CDR2 from the germline V gene are SGHNT and YYREEE (reference sequence). V dropped 0 bases and J dropped 3; count of bases not matched to a gene: 8. The CDR3 spans 18 residues. This CDR3 is CASSLAALGLAGTDTQYF. The CDR3 DNA is TGTGCCAGCAGCTTGGCCGCCCTAGGACTAGCGGGAACAGATACGCAGTATTTT.

The rearrangement joins TRBV7-3 to TRBJ2-7; either TRBD1 or TRBD2 may supply D (5 bases each). Between the trimmed V and J ends, which lost 5 bases and 0 bases, there was a span of 14 bases. Per germline, CDR1 SGHTA and CDR2 FQGTGA. The CDR3 spans 15 residues. The CDR3: CASSLRGGSSYEQYF. The CDR3 DNA reads TGTGCCAGCAGCCTCCGTGGGGGTAGCTCCTACGAGCAGTACTTC.

The rearrangement links TRBV6-2 or TRBV6-3 to TRBJ2-2; D call uncertain. CDR3 length equals 17 residues. Germline CDR1 reads MNHEY; CDR2 reads SVGEGT. V gave up 0 bases and J gave up 8 bases, with 19 bases separating them. CDR3 region: CASSYSSAALTVGELFF. As DNA, the CDR3 is TGTGCCAGCAGTTACTCGTCGGCAGCCCTCACTGTTGGGGAGCTGTTTTTT.